The subject of this entry is one TCR beta chain. The target of this receptor is not known. Per-base quality was not reported, and no clone a single base away is much larger than it. The germline V gene yields ENHRY for CDR1 and SYGVKD for CDR2. The CDR3 numbers 13 residues from cysteine through phenylalanine. Here the CDR3 DNA is all that survives: 39 bases in frame from base 1. V is pared back by 3 bases and J by 8 bases, with 10 bases lying between the germline termini. Sample time point, as interpreted from the label and publication: about 28 days (+/-7) after the second vaccine dose. AZD1222 recipients with second doses at about 4 weeks or about 12 weeks were pooled, because spike-specific TCR depth and breadth did not differ between schedules. Samples from vaccinated people were obtained from the UK trials COV001 and COV002, which included a single-blind randomized controlled phase 2/3 trial of AZD1222 (ChAdOx1 nCoV-19) in healthy adults. For TCRbeta chain sequencing, PBMC samples from trial participants were taken at day 0 and at day 28 after the second dose.

The CDR3 regions of human TCRbeta chains were analyzed by immunosequencing. As for the authors' bioinformatics: Repertoire TCRs were checked for matches against a reference library of SARS-CoV-2-specific TCRs that had been generated using the MIRA antigen-specificity platform. Breadth was defined as the fraction of unique TCRs that were SARS-CoV-2-associated. Depth was defined as the fraction of total T cells that were SARS-CoV-2-associated. Using the MIRA data, every spike-specific TCR was mapped to the spike region that the TCR reacted to and assigned to either a CD4 or a CD8 class. Log10-transformed breadth and depth values were compared by one-way ANOVA with Sidak's multiple comparisons tests. The source is immuneACCESS, and TCRdb retained only in-frame sequences with V and J called. Part of the clones is not carried over; for the studies checked, unresolved V genes explain less than half of this, and the remainder is unexplained. Clone size and V and J calls were adopted from that table, with D and trimming inferred from the DNA. This sample has under 45,000 clones in its table, and roughly 88% of those were observed once. The top ten clones comprise under 20% of the sample.

This sample was taken from a study of T cell responses to AZD1222 COVID-19 vaccine (dated by TCRdb to about 2021). Study-level background: TCR sequencing covered 230 or so trial participants: some 210 given two doses of AZD1222 and 26 given two doses of MenACWY control vaccine. Trial participants were enrolled by age into 18-55, 56-69 and 70-plus year subgroups, with 148, 28 and 57 TCR-sequenced participants respectively.

General findings and caveats noted by the study authors: Most participants were white British and females outnumbered males, and the authors suggested that clonal diversity may have been underestimated. After two AZD1222 doses, both the breadth and the depth of spike-specific TCRs were significantly higher than at day 0 and than in MenACWY recipients. Because no samples from the day 14 peak response were available, repertoires could be characterized only after the peak T cell response. The whole spike protein was spanned by vaccine-associated CD4 TCRs, and dominant responses were seen in regions 160-218 and 743-854. The 56-69-year group was small, and its depth increase did not reach significance, likely because of low power. Reportedly, almost half of the unique spike-specific TCRs recognized epitopes lying outside the regions that are mutated in the B.1.351 and B.1.1.7 variants. Conclusions about previously exposed vaccinees are limited because only a handful of AZD1222 recipients were SARS-CoV-2 seropositive at baseline.

Here the chain combines TRBV10-3 and TRBJ1-4; the D gene assignment is ambiguous. This TCR was recovered from an adult who received the AZD1222 COVID-19 vaccine. The sample here was peripheral blood, taken 28 days after the second AZD1222 dose. The CDR3: CAISDSAGEKLFF. The nucleotide sequence is given as TGTGCCATCAGTGACAGTGCCGGGGAAAAACTGTTTTTT.